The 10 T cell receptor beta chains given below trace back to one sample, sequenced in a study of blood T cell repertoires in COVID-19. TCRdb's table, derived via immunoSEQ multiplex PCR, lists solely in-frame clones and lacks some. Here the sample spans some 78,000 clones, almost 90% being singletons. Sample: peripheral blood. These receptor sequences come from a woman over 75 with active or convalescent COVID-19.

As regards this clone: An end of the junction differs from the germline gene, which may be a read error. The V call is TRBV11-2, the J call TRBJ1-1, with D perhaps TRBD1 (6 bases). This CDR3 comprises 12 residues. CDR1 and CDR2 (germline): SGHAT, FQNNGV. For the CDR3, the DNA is TGTGCCAGCAGTCAAAGGGACACCGAAGCTTTCTTT. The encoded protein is CASSQRDTEAFF.

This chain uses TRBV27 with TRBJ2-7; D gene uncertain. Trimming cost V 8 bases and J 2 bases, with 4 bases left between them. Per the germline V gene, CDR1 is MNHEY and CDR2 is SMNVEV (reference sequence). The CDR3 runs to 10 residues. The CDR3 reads CASGTYEQYF. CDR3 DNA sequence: TGTGCCAGCGGCACCTACGAGCAGTACTTC.

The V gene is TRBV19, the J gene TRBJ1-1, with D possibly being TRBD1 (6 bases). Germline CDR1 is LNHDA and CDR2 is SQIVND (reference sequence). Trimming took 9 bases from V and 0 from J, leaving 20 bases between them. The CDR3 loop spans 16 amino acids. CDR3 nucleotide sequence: TGTGCCAGCCTTACCAGAACAGGGAGCATGAACACTGAAGCTTTCTTT. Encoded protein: CASLTRTGSMNTEAFF.

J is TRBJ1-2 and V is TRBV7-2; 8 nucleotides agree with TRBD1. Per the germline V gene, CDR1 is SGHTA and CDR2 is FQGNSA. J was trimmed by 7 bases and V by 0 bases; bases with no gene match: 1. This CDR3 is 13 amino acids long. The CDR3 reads CASSLATGVGYTF. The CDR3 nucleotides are TGTGCCAGCAGCTTAGCGACAGGGGTTGGCTACACCTTC.

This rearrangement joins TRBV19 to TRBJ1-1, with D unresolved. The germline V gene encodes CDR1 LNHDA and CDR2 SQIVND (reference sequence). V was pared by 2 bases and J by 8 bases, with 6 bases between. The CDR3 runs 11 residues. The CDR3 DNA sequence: TGTGCCAGTAGTATACTACAGGAAGCTTTCTTT. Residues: CASSILQEAFF.

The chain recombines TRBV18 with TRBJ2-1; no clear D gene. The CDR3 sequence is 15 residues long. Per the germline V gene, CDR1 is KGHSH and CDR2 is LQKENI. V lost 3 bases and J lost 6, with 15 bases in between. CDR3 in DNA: TGTGCCAGCTCACCTCGCCCCCCGAGTGGCAATGAGCAGTTCTTC. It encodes CASSPRPPSGNEQFF.

CDR3 protein: CAISADRDLNEQFF. The CDR3 coding sequence is TGTGCCATCAGTGCGGACAGGGATTTGAATGAGCAGTTCTTC. The chain recombines TRBV10-3 with TRBJ2-1; 8 bases fit TRBD1. The CDR3 loop spans 14 amino acids. The junction had 6 bases not matched to a gene; V was cut back by 4 bases and J by 7 bases. Per the germline V gene, CDR1 is ENHRY and CDR2 is SYGVKD.

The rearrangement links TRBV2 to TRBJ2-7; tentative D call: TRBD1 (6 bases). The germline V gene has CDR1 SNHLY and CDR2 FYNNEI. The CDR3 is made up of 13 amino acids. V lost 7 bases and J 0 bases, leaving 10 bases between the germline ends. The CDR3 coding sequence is TGTGCCAGCACCCGGACAGTCTCCTACGAGCAGTACTTC. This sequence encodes CASTRTVSYEQYF.

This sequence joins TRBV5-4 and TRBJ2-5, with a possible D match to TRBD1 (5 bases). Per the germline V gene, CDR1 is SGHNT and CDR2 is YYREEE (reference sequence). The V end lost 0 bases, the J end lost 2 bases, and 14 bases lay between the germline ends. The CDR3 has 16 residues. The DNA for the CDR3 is TGTGCCAGCAGCTTGGAGGCCAGGGTCTCACAAGAGACCCAGTACTTC. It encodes CASSLEARVSQETQYF.

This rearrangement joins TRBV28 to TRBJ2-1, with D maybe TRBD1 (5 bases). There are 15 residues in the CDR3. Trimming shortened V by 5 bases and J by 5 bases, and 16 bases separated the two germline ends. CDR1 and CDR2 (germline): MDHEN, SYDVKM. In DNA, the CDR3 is TGTGCCAGCAGTAAACGACAGCTAAATAACAATGAGCAGTTCTTC. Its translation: CASSKRQLNNNEQFF.